What follows describes a single T cell receptor beta chain. Its antigen is still unknown. The CDR3 consists of 13 residues. Germline V gives CDR1 MNHEY, CDR2 SVGEGT. 5'RACE template switching built TCR beta cDNA with unique molecular identifiers. After re-calling the 5' RACE reads, TCRdb lists one entry per CDR3 protein, DNA absent. This specimen shows hundreds of thousands of distinct CDR3 sequences; the ten leading clones hold 3.5% to 4.5%. The data are from a study of T cells expressing NK-cell markers. Study-level information: Sequencing of TCR beta repertoires drew on sorted CD3+CD56+NKG2C+, CD3+CD56+NKG2C- and CD3+CD56-NKG2C+ T cells.

Study-level results: These clonotypes, the leaders elsewhere, also led the CD3+CD56-NKG2C+ fraction in four donors.

The sequencing input was blood T cells: a sorted CD56 or NKG2C T cell subset, CD4+ or CD8+ T cells, or bulk PBMC T cells (not recorded which). The genes are TRBV6-2 or TRBV6-3 and TRBJ2-2. The receptor was isolated from a man younger than 35 in good health. The CDR3 sequence: CASSYQSRGELFF.